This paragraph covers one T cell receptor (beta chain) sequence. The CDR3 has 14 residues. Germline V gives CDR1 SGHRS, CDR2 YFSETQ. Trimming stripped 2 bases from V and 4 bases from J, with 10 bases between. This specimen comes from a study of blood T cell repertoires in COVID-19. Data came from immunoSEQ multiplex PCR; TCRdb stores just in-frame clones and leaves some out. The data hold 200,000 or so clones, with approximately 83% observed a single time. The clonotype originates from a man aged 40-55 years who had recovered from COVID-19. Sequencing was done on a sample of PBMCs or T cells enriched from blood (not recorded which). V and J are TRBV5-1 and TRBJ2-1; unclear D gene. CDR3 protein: CASSFADLYNEQFF. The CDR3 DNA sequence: TGCGCCAGCAGCTTCGCGGATTTGTACAATGAGCAGTTCTTC.